These 14 T cell receptor beta chains share one sample of origin, sequenced in a study of neoadjuvant anti-PD-1 for oral cavity cancer. Method: immunoSEQ multiplex PCR; TCRdb's copy keeps in-frame clones and lacks some. The repertoire holds 14,000 or so clones, with about 76% as singletons. Documented time point: after neoadjuvant nivolumab, at surgical resection. Here the sequenced sample was PBMCs, taken after nivolumab (anti-PD-1) treatment. Every receptor here comes from a person aged 40 to 85 with oral cavity squamous cell carcinoma.

The chain carries TRBV7-2 and TRBJ2-1, with 8 bases lining up with TRBD2. Per the germline V gene, CDR1 is SGHTA and CDR2 is FQGNSA. This CDR3 is 15 amino acids long. Unmatched junction bases numbered 4, after V lost 0 bases and J lost 6 bases. The CDR3 spells CASSLALTSANEQFF. The CDR3 DNA is TGTGCCAGCAGCTTAGCCCTGACTAGCGCCAATGAGCAGTTCTTC.

This chain joins TRBV2 and TRBJ2-7, with 7 bases that match TRBD2. Germline CDR1 is SNHLY and CDR2 is FYNNEI. V lost 3 bases, J lost 2 bases, and 4 bases stayed unmatched. This CDR3 has 14 amino acids. Here the CDR3 DNA reads TGTGCCAGCAGTGACTCTAGCGGTACCTACGAGCAGTACTTC. Its translation is CASSDSSGTYEQYF.

This chain links TRBV30 with TRBJ2-6; perhaps TRBD2 as D (7 bases). CDR3 length equals 16 residues. The germline gives CDR1 GTSNPN, CDR2 SVGIG (reference sequence). V was shortened by 0 bases and J by 2 bases, with 11 bases between the two germline ends. CDR3 sequence reads: CAWSVVGGPGANVLTF. CDR3 nucleotide sequence: TGTGCCTGGAGTGTAGTGGGGGGGCCTGGGGCCAACGTCCTGACTTTC.

As DNA, the CDR3 is TGCGCCAGCAGCTTGGCCCGAACGTACTTC. Protein product: CASSLARTYF. The chain couples TRBV5-1 to TRBJ2-7, with D uncertain. The CDR3 totals 10 residues. Trimming left V 0 bases short and J 12 bases short, with 7 bases between. Per germline, CDR1 SGHRS and CDR2 YFSETQ.

This clone was picked up a small number of times. The V gene is TRBV28, the J gene TRBJ1-1; the D is unclear. The CDR3 has 14 amino acids. Germline-derived CDR1 and CDR2 are MDHEN and SYDVKM. Trimming removed 5 bases from V and 0 bases from J, with 10 bases in between. CDR3 loop: CASSQAEMNTEAFF. CDR3 nucleotides: TGTGCCAGCAGTCAGGCAGAGATGAACACTGAAGCTTTCTTT.

The chain uses TRBV28 and TRBJ2-7, with D possibly being TRBD2 (5 bases). Trimming removed 7 bases at V and 0 bases at J, with 19 bases between. Germline loops: CDR1 MDHEN, CDR2 SYDVKM. The CDR3 extends over 16 amino acids. The CDR3 sequence is CASTSLSDLPSYEQYF. CDR3 bases: TGTGCCAGCACCTCCCTTTCGGACTTACCCTCCTACGAGCAGTACTTC.

J is TRBJ1-5 and V is TRBV28; D is uncertain. The CDR3 runs 13 residues. Deletions cut 1 base from V and 5 bases from J, with 6 bases between. Germline lookup yields CDR1 MDHEN and CDR2 SYDVKM. The CDR3 DNA follows: TGTGCCAGCAGTTTATCGGCTGATCAGCCCCAGCATTTT. As protein: CASSLSADQPQHF.

This clone was counted a few times. The rearrangement joins TRBV28 to TRBJ2-7; D gene unclear. Trimming shortened V by 6 bases and J by 0 bases, and 6 bases separated the two germline ends. Germline-derived CDR1 and CDR2 are MDHEN and SYDVKM. CDR3 length equals 12 residues. This chain's CDR3 is CASSPPSYEQYF. CDR3 DNA sequence: TGTGCCAGCAGCCCCCCCTCCTACGAGCAGTACTTC.

J is TRBJ2-2 and V is TRBV30; a possible D gene is TRBD2 (6 bases). Trimming pared 3 bases from V and 3 bases from J, leaving 11 bases between. Germline assignment: CDR1 GTSNPN and CDR2 SVGIG (reference sequence). The CDR3 has 14 residues. The CDR3 DNA sequence: TGTGCCTGGAGAGGAGGGAGAGACACCGGGGAGCTGTTTTTT. As protein: CAWRGGRDTGELFF.

The rearrangement joins TRBV11-3 to TRBJ2-2; 12 bases are a match to TRBD2. Germline V CDR1 and CDR2: SGHNT, YENEEA. J was trimmed by 5 bases and V by 4 bases; bases with no gene match: 8. This CDR3 comprises 17 residues. The CDR3 nucleotides are TGTGCCAGCAGCTCAGGGACTAGCGGGCGCAATACCGGGGAGCTGTTTTTT. Translated, it gives CASSSGTSGRNTGELFF.

This CDR3 reads CASSAGQGIKETQYF. The DNA of the CDR3 is TGTGCCAGCAGCGCAGGACAGGGGATTAAAGAGACCCAGTACTTC. The V call is TRBV9, the J call TRBJ2-5, with 9 bases fitting TRBD1. V trimming: 3 bases; J trimming: 3 bases; junction bases outside the gene matches: 6. Germline CDR1 is SGDLS and CDR2 is YYNGEE. CDR3 length: 15 amino acids.

The chain couples TRBV7-2 to TRBJ2-5; TRBD2 aligns across 12 bases. This CDR3 is built from 16 residues. Looked up from germline, CDR1 is SGHTA and CDR2 is FQGNSA. The V and J ends lost 5 bases and 6 bases, in that order; junction bases with no gene match: 10. In nucleotides, the CDR3 is TGTGCCAGCAGCCTCTCGACTAGCGGGAGTGCGAAGACCCAGTACTTC. Protein product: CASSLSTSGSAKTQYF.

The table lists this clone with a few counts. V gene TRBV7-2 combines with J gene TRBJ2-7; tentatively, D is TRBD2 (6 bases). Germline CDR1 is SGHTA and CDR2 is FQGNSA. The V and J ends lost 1 base and 6 bases respectively, with 10 bases between them. This CDR3 is built from 13 residues. The CDR3 DNA reads as TGTGCCAGCAGCTTAGTTGGGGGGTTCGAGCAGTACTTC. Its translation: CASSLVGGFEQYF.

The chain uses TRBV4-1 and TRBJ2-1; 10 positions match TRBD2. Germline CDR1 MGHRA, CDR2 YSYEKL. The CDR3 consists of 18 residues. The V and J ends lost 0 bases and 0 bases, in that order; junction bases with no gene match: 5. The DNA for the CDR3 is TGCGCCAGCAGCCAAGATCGGGCTAGCGGGAGCTCCTACAATGAGCAGTTCTTC. This translates into CASSQDRASGSSYNEQFF.